This is a list of T cell receptor beta chains from one sample in a study of cytomegalovirus exposure and HLA in healthy donors. The data were produced by immunoSEQ multiplex PCR, yet TCRdb's version contains in-frame clones alone and is incomplete. Of around 150,000 clones listed, over 80% are singletons. Sequencing was done on a sample of PBMCs. These receptors were taken from a human donor in good health. The CDR3 runs from the conserved cysteine through the conserved F or W. The D gene is left open where the match is weak. Size is omitted from some rows. Given values are once, few, many or a class for expanded clones.

clone size	CDR3 length	V gene	J gene	D gene	CDR3 DNA	CDR3 protein
few	13	TRBV2	TRBJ2-7	-	TGTGCCAGCAGCCCCAATCAACAGGTCGGGCAGTACTTC	CASSPNQQVGQYF
-	16	TRBV5-1	TRBJ2-3	TRBD2	TGCGCCAGCAGCACCCGAGCGGGGGGGATCGCAGATACGCAGTATTTT	CASSTRAGGIADTQYF
-	19	TRBV4-3	TRBJ2-2	TRBD2	TGCGCCAGCAGCCAAGGGGTGACTAGCGGGGGTTGGTACACCGGGGAGCTGTTTTTT	CASSQGVTSGGWYTGELFF
-	16	TRBV10-3	TRBJ2-5	-	TGTGCCATCAGTGAGTCAATCCTCCCTAGTAAAGAGACCCAGTACTTC	CAISESILPSKETQYF
-	14	TRBV29-1	TRBJ2-3	-	TGCAGCGCGAAATGGGGGGTTAGGACAGATACGCAGTATTTT	CSAKWGVRTDTQYF
-	15	TRBV7-2	TRBJ1-5	-	TGTGCCAGCAGCCATCCTCACGGGACTTGGGGCCCCCAGCATTTT	CASSHPHGTWGPQHF
-	14	TRBV5-6	TRBJ1-3	TRBD1	TGTGCCAGCAGCGTGGACAGGGCAAGAAACACCATATATTTT	CASSVDRARNTIYF
-	13	TRBV6-6	TRBJ2-1	-	TGTGCCAGCACCTTTGGAGGGGTCAATGAGCAGTTCTTC	CASTFGGVNEQFF
-	15	TRBV25-1	TRBJ2-7	TRBD1	TGTGCCAGCAGTGATTTAGGACAGGGGACCTACGAGCAGTACTTC	CASSDLGQGTYEQYF
once	14	TRBV11-3	TRBJ2-7	-	TGTGCCAGCAGCCCCCGAACCGCGACCTACGAGCAGTACTTC	CASSPRTATYEQYF
many	15	TRBV6-1	TRBJ2-3	TRBD2	TGTGCCAGCAGTGTGGTGGGGGGGGGCACAGATACGCAGTATTTT	CASSVVGGGTDTQYF
-	14	TRBV2	TRBJ1-2	TRBD1	TGTGCCAGCAGAGCGGGACAGGGGAACTATGGCTACACCTTC	CASRAGQGNYGYTF
-	14	TRBV19	TRBJ1-5	TRBD1	TGTGCCAGTATCCCAGGACAGGGTCATCAGCCCCAGCATTTT	CASIPGQGHQPQHF
-	15	TRBV7-2	TRBJ2-1	TRBD2	TGTGCCAGCAGCGTCGGACTAGAGCCATACAATGAGCAGTTCTTC	CASSVGLEPYNEQFF
-	14	TRBV27	TRBJ2-3	TRBD1	TGTGCCAGCAGTCCCCAAACAGGGGAAAATACGCAGTATTTT	CASSPQTGENTQYF
-	13	TRBV7-3	TRBJ1-2	-	TGTGCCAGCAGCCCGGGAGAGGGGTTCGGCTACACCTTC	CASSPGEGFGYTF
once	12	TRBV19	TRBJ1-1	-	TGTGCCAGTAGTATTGGGGGCCCTGAAGCTTTCTTT	CASSIGGPEAFF
-	13	TRBV28	TRBJ2-5	TRBD2	TGTGCCAGCAGTTCGGGGGGCCAAGAGACCCAGTACTTC	CASSSGGQETQYF
-	14	TRBV21-1	TRBJ2-7	-	TGTGCCAGCACCCGCTCTAGACCCTCCTACGAGCAGTACTTC	CASTRSRPSYEQYF
-	14	TRBV5-8	TRBJ2-7	TRBD1	TGTGCCAGCAGCTACCAACAGGGGGCGCAGGAGCAGTACTTC	CASSYQQGAQEQYF
-	16	TRBV9	TRBJ1-1	-	TGTGCCAGCAGCGGCTTCGGGAAGACAGGCGACACTGAAGCTTTCTTT	CASSGFGKTGDTEAFF
-	14	TRBV7-9	TRBJ1-3	-	TGTGCCAGCAGCCAAACCCCGGGTTGGCACACCATATATTTT	CASSQTPGWHTIYF
once	14	TRBV6-1	TRBJ1-1	-	TGTGCCAGCAGTGAAATCTTACAGGGCCCTGAAGCTTTCTTT	CASSEILQGPEAFF
-	16	TRBV5-6	TRBJ2-5	TRBD2	TGTGCCAGCAGCCTGTTAGAAGCGGGGGGGCTGGAGACCCAGTACTTC	CASSLLEAGGLETQYF
-	13	TRBV5-1	TRBJ1-3	-	TGCGCCAGCAGCGTGGACGGGAGAAACACCATATATTTT	CASSVDGRNTIYF
-	15	TRBV18	TRBJ2-3	-	TGTGCCAGCTCACAAGGACAGGGACTACGCGATACGCAGTATTTT	CASSQGQGLRDTQYF
-	15	TRBV9	TRBJ2-5	TRBD2	TGTGCCAGCAGCGTAGCGGGGGGTCGGGGAGAGACCCAGTACTTC	CASSVAGGRGETQYF
-	15	TRBV2	TRBJ2-7	TRBD2	TGTGCCAGCAGTGCCGGGAGGGGGGCTACCTACGAGCAGTACTTC	CASSAGRGATYEQYF
-	15	TRBV9	TRBJ1-1	-	TGTGCCAGCAGCGTCATGGGGGGACGGAACACTGAAGCTTTCTTT	CASSVMGGRNTEAFF
-	17	TRBV13	TRBJ2-6	TRBD1	TGTGCCAGCAGCTTCGGGACAGGGGGCTCTGGGGCCAACGTCCTGACTTTC	CASSFGTGGSGANVLTF
-	15	TRBV7-9	TRBJ1-2	-	TGTGCCACGCCGGTCAGTCTAGCCGGGGATGGTGGCTACACCTTC	CATPVSLAGDGGYTF
-	13	TRBV6-5	TRBJ1-1	TRBD1	TGTGCCAGCAGTTATTGGACAGGGGAGGAAGCTTTCTTT	CASSYWTGEEAFF